This T cell receptor beta chain appears in the sequencing data of a study of cytomegalovirus exposure and HLA in healthy donors. Broader study findings: Reported performance of the classifier showed diagnosis of cytomegalovirus status with high specificity and sensitivity.

There were likely unrecorded immune exposures, though donors were nominally healthy when sampled. The CDR3 is 15 amino acids. The germline V gene has CDR1 ENHRY and CDR2 SYGVKD. Losses at the gene ends were 5 bases for V and 5 bases for J; bases not matched to a gene: 9. In the PCR, 60 Vbeta and 13 Jbeta primers were used. Method: immunoSEQ multiplex PCR; TCRdb's copy keeps in-frame clones and lacks some. The sample includes around 150,000 clones, roughly 78% of them seen just once. With respect to this clone: What it binds is unknown.

The origin of this receptor is a young man in good health. The chain joins TRBV10-3 to TRBJ2-7; 10 bases line up with TRBD2. Sequenced: PBMCs. CDR3 loop: CAISPLAGAIHEQYF. CDR3 in DNA: TGTGCCATCAGTCCCCTAGCGGGAGCTATCCACGAGCAGTACTTC.